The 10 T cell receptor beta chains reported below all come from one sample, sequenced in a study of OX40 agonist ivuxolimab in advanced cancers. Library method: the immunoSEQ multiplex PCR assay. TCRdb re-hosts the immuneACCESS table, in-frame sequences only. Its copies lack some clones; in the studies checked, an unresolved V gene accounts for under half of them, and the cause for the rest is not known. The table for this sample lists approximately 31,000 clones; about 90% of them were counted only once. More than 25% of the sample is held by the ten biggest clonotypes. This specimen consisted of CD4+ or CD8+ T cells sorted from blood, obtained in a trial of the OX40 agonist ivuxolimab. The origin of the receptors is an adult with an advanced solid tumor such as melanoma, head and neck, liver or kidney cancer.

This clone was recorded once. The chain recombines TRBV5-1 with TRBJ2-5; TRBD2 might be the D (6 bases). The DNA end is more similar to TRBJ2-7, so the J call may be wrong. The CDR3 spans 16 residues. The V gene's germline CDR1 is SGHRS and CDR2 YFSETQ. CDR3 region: CASSSERLGRSYEQYF. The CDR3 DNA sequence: TGCGCCAGCAGCTCCGAACGACTAGGACGTTCCTACGAGCAGTACTTC.

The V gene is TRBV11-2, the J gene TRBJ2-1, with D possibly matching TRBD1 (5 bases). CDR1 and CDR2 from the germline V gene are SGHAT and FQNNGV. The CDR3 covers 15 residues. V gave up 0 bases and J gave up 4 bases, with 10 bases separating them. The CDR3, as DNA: TGTGCCAGCAGCTTAGATGTTTCAGGGTACAATGAGCAGTTCTTC. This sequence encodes CASSLDVSGYNEQFF.

CDR3 DNA sequence: TGTGCCAGCAGACGGACAGTCTCAGGCTACGAGCAGTACTTC. Residues: CASRRTVSGYEQYF. This chain connects TRBV2 to TRBJ2-7, with a weak D call TRBD1 (6 bases). V lost 6 bases and J 3 bases, leaving 15 bases between the germline ends. The CDR3 consists of 14 residues. Germline V gene sequence: CDR1 SNHLY, CDR2 FYNNEI.

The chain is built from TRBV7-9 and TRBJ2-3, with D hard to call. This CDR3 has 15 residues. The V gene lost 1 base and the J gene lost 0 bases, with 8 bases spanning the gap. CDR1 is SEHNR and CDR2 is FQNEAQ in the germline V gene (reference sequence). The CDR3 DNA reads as TGTGCCAGCAGCTTAGGAGGACCTAGCACAGATACGCAGTATTTT. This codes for CASSLGGPSTDTQYF.

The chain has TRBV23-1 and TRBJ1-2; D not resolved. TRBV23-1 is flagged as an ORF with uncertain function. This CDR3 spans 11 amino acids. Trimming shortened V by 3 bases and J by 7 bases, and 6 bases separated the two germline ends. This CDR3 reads CASSQRVGYTF. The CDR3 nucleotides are TGCGCCAGCAGTCAGAGGGTTGGCTACACCTTC.

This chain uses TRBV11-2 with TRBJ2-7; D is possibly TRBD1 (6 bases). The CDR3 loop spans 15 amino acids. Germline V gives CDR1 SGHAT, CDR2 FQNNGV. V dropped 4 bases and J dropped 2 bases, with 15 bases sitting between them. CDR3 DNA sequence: TGTGCCAGCAGCTACCGGACAGTGTCGGCCTACGAGCAGTACTTC. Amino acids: CASSYRTVSAYEQYF.

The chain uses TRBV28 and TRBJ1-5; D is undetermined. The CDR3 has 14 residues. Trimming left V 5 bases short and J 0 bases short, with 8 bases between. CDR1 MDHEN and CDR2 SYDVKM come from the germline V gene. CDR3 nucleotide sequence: TGTGCCAGCAGTCGACATAATAGCAATCAGCCCCAGCATTTT. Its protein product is CASSRHNSNQPQHF.

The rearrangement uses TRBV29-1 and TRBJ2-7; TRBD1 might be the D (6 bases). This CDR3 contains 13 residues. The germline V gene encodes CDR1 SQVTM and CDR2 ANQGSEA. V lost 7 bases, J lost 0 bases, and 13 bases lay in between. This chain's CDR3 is CSAAGRGSYEQYF. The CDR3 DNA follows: TGCAGCGCTGCGGGCAGGGGCTCCTACGAGCAGTACTTC.

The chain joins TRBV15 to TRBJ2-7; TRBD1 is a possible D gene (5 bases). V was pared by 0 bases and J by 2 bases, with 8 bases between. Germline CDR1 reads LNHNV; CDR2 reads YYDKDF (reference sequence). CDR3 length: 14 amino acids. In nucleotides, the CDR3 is TGTGCCACCAGCAGAGATCACAGGACCTACGAGCAGTACTTC. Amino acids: CATSRDHRTYEQYF.

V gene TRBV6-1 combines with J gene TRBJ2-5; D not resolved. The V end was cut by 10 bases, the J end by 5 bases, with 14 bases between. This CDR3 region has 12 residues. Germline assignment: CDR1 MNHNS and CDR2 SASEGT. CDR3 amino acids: CATLNLGETQYF. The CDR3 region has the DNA TGTGCCACCCTCAATTTAGGGGAGACCCAGTACTTC.